The TCR beta chain under discussion was sequenced for a study of blood T cell repertoires in COVID-19. Turning to the study itself: Material from acute and convalescent COVID-19 was sourced from the United States, Italy and Spain.

Original processing methods: For nucleated cells, counts were estimated from reference gene primer amplification. Libraries were prepared by immunoSEQ multiplex PCR; TCRdb keeps only in-frame clonotypes and omits some of them. The V and J calls and the clone size are those of that table, but D and trimming were determined from the DNA. The sample lists hundreds of thousands of clones; 86% were seen once. The count of this clone is one. The CDR3 spans 14 residues. Germline loops: CDR1 MNHEY, CDR2 SMNVEV (reference sequence). The V end lost 8 bases, the J end lost 1 base, and 12 bases lay between the germline ends.

V gene TRBV27 combines with J gene TRBJ1-3, with D possibly TRBD1 on 5 matching bases. This receptor was obtained from a woman under 40 with active or convalescent COVID-19. Sequenced material: peripheral blood. The CDR3 loop reads CASRGVGSGNTIYF. In DNA, the CDR3 is TGTGCCAGCCGGGGGGTGGGTTCTGGAAACACCATATATTTT.